This TCR beta chain was sequenced for a study of shared clonotypes between healthy human individuals (TCRdb year 2020). Regarding the complete study: A few men and a couple of women, aged 18 to 49 years, made up the cohort. Per donor, three plates each were used for CD4 naive and CD4 memory, two for CD8 naive, and one for CD8 memory. To estimate repertoire size and how much clonotypes are shared between individuals, the study performed deep sequencing of blood TCR repertoires from roughly five healthy adults. To increase sequencing depth and limit assay-specific biases, TCR repertoire library preparation and sequencing were carried out by different laboratories using diverse techniques. Each donor's leukapheresis produced roughly between about 0.85 and 10 billion PBMCs. Results and caveats for the whole study, not just this receptor: Larger estimated clonotype richness was generally found for naive subsets than for memory subsets. The genetic and exposure-history diversity represented was limited by the small number of donors. Approximately 5% of naive CD4, around 4% of naive CD8, about 2.5% of memory CD4, and roughly 0.4% of memory CD8 clonotypes were shared across a handful of donors. Sampling was restricted to blood, and TCR repertoires in tissues likely differ from the TCR repertoires found in blood. Clonotypes shared by all four sorted-subset donors showed higher generation probabilities than non-shared clonotypes. Based on pairwise subsampling, the degree of clonotype sharing among donors was expected to be affected by sequencing depth. Incomplete sequencing was indicated by rarefaction of sorted-subset datasets, despite the large sequencing depth.

Donors were healthy HIV-negative adults with no recently reported acute infections or vaccinations. All donors were Caucasian adults living in Nashville, Tennessee, USA. Magnetic negative selection was used to enrich CD4+ T cells, after which naive cells were positively selected on CD45RA and the negative fraction became the memory subset. Blood was obtained by leukapheresis, after which PBMCs were separated by Ficoll-Histopaque density gradient centrifugation and cryopreserved in liquid nitrogen vapor phase. Purity and quantity of every magnetically sorted T cell population were checked by analytical flow cytometry. Genomic DNA was isolated from every sorted fraction and measured by UV absorbance on a Nanodrop 2000c. TCR CDR3 regions were amplified from genomic DNA by multiplex PCR using the deep immunoSEQ assay. Extracted genomic DNA from each cell subset was distributed evenly across all wells of several immunoSEQ 96-well plates, and each plate was treated as a replicate. For sorted subsets, each replicate PCR was loaded with about 200 ng genomic DNA, equivalent to 30,000 to 35,000 T cell genomes. Purified libraries were quantified with a Qubit 3.0 fluorometer, sized on a Bioanalyzer 2100, and re-quantified with the KAPA Library Quantification kit. Every immunoSEQ 96-well plate was sequenced on a separate single-read 150-cycle Illumina NextSeq 550 flow cell. In the source study's methods: Because only junctional sequences without quality scores were contained in the immunoSEQ output, filtering matching that applied to full-length reads could not be performed. To assign V/J genes and CDR3, sequences were annotated against IMGT germline references using PyIR, a Python wrapper for IgBLAST v1.9. Reads were filtered out if the reads had weak V/J assignments (E-value above 1e-6), no CDR3, stop codons, out-of-frame junctions, or ambiguous translated residues. V3J clonotypes were defined as sequences sharing an identical inferred V gene, J gene, and CDR3 amino acid sequence. Percentage overlap between repertoires was calculated by dividing the number of shared unique clonotypes by the size of the smaller repertoire. Repertoire richness was assessed with RTK rarefaction, the Chao1 estimator, and Recon v2.1 estimates of unobserved clonotypes. Generation probabilities were computed with OLGA for all TCRbeta clonotypes obtained by the gDNA method from a handful of donors. The source is immuneACCESS, and TCRdb retained only in-frame sequences with V and J called. Part of the clones is not carried over; for the studies checked, unresolved V genes explain less than half of this, and the remainder is unexplained. That table gives V, J and clone size, and the DNA gave D and trimming. The sample includes around 2.5 million clones, with under 95% observed a single time. Of the sample, 0.36% falls within the top ten clones.

V was cut back by 2 bases and J by 9 bases, leaving a gap of 11 bases between them. From its cysteine to its phenylalanine, the CDR3 spans 12 amino acids. The only DNA kept is the CDR3, 36 bases in frame from the first base. Per the germline V gene, SGHRS is the CDR1 and YFSETQ is the CDR2. Of note for this clone: Its antigen remains unidentified. One base away there is no much larger clone; base qualities are not given.

The source is a young man in good health. Some clones in this sample may be carry-over from other donors' samples. The sequenced sample consisted of naive CD4+ T cells from PBMCs. The label giving this sample's cell subset or site can be read as: CD45RA+ positively selected. In this chain, TRBV5-1 is recombined with TRBJ1-1; perhaps TRBD1 is the D gene, with 5 bases matching. The CDR3 amino acid sequence is: CASSLEEGKAFF. The sequence in DNA is TGCGCCAGCAGCTTAGAGGAGGGGAAAGCTTTCTTT.